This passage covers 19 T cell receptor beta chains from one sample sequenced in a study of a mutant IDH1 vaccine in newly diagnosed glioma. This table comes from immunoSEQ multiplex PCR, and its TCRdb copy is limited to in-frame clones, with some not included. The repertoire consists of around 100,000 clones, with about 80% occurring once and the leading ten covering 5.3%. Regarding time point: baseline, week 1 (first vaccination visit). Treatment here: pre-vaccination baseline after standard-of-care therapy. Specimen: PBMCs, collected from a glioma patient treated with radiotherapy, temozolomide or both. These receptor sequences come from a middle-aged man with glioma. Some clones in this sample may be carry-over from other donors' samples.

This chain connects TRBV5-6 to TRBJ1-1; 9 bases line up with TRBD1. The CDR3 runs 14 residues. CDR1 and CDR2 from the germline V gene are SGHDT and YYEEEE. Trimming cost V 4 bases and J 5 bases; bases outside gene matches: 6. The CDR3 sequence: CASSTYRGRTEAFF. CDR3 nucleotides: TGTGCCAGCAGCACCTACAGGGGGCGGACTGAAGCTTTCTTT.

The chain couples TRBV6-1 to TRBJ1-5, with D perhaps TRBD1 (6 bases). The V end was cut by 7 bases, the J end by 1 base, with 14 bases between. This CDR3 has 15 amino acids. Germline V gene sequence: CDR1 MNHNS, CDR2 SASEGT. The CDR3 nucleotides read TGTGCCAGCACGATGACAGGCTCCAGCAATCAGCCCCAGCATTTT. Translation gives CASTMTGSSNQPQHF.

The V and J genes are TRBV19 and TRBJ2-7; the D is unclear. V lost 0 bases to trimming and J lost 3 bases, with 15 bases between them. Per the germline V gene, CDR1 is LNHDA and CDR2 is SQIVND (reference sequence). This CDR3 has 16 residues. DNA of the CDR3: TGTGCCAGTAGTATAGACCCCTCAGATTCACTCTACGAGCAGTACTTC. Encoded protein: CASSIDPSDSLYEQYF.

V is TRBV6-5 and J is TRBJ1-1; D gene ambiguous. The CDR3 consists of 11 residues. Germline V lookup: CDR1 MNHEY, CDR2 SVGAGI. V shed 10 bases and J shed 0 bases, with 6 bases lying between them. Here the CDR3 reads CATIMNTEAFF. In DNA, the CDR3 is TGTGCCACGATTATGAACACTGAAGCTTTCTTT.

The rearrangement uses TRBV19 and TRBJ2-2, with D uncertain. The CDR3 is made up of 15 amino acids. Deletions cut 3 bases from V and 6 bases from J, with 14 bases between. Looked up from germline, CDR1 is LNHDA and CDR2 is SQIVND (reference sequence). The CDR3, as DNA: TGTGCCAGTAGTATCGAACCCCTAGTCCCCGGGGAGCTGTTTTTT. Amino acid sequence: CASSIEPLVPGELFF.

The DNA for the CDR3 is TGTGCCAGCAGTTTAAGGCCAGGGGCGAGCTACGAGCAGTACTTC. As protein: CASSLRPGASYEQYF. This chain uses TRBV27 with TRBJ2-7, with D perhaps TRBD1 (6 bases). Germline V gene data show CDR1 as MNHEY and CDR2 as SMNVEV (reference sequence). V dropped 2 bases and J dropped 3 bases, with 14 bases sitting between them. The CDR3 length is 15 residues.

The CDR3, as DNA: TGTGCCAGCAGCCCGGGAGTTAGCAATCAGCCCCAGCATTTT. Translating it yields CASSPGVSNQPQHF. The rearrangement links TRBV7-9 to TRBJ1-5; D is unclear. The V end was cut by 5 bases, the J end by 0 bases, with 8 bases between. There are 14 residues in the CDR3. Germline V gives CDR1 SEHNR, CDR2 FQNEAQ (reference sequence).

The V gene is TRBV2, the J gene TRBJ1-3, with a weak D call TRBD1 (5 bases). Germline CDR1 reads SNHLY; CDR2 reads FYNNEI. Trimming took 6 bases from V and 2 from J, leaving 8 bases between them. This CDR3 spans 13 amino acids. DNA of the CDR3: TGTGCCAGCAGCAGGGCCACTGGAAACACCATATATTTT. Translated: CASSRATGNTIYF.

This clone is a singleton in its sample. For the CDR3, the DNA is TGTGCCAGCAGCTCCTCCGTAAACAGGGCCGCAGGCTATGGCTACACCTTC. It translates to CASSSSVNRAAGYGYTF. The chain has TRBV5-5 and TRBJ1-2; possible D gene TRBD1, 6 bases. V was clipped by 3 bases and J by 4 bases, with 22 bases between them. This CDR3 has 17 residues. Germline-derived CDR1 and CDR2 are SGHKS and YYEKEE (reference sequence).

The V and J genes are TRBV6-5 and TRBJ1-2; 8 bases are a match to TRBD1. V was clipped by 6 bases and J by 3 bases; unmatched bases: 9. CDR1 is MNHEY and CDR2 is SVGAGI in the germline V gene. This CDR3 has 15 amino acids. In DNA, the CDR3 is TGTGCCAGCAGGGGGACAGGTAGACAGGACTATGGCTACACCTTC. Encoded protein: CASRGTGRQDYGYTF.

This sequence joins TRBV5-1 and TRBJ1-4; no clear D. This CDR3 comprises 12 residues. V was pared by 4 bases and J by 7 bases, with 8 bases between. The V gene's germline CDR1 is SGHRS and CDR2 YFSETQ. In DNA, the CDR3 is TGCGCCAGCAGCCCCGAGGGTGAAAAACTGTTTTTT. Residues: CASSPEGEKLFF.

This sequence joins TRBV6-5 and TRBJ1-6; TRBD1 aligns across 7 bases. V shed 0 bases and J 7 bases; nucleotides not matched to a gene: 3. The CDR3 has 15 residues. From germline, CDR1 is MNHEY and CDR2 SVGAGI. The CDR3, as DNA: TGTGCCAGCAGTTACTCCGGGACAGAAAATTCACCCCTCCACTTT. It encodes CASSYSGTENSPLHF.

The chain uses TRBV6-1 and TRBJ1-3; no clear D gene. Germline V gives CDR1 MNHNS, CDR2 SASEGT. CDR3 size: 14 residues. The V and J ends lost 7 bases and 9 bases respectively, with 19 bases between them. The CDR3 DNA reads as TGTGCCAGCAAGTCGGTGCTGCTGGAGGTCACCATATATTTT. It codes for CASKSVLLEVTIYF.

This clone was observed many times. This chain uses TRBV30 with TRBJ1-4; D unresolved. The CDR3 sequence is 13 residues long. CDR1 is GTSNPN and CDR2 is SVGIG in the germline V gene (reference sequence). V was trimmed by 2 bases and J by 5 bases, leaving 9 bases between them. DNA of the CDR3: TGTGCCTGGAGTCAGGACGTCAATGAAAAACTGTTTTTT. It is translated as CAWSQDVNEKLFF.

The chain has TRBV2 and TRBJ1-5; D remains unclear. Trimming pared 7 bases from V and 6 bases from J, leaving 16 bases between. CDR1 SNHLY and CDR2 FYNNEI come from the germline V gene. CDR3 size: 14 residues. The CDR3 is CASTEMGWTQPQHF. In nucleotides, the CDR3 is TGTGCCAGCACCGAGATGGGGTGGACTCAGCCCCAGCATTTT.

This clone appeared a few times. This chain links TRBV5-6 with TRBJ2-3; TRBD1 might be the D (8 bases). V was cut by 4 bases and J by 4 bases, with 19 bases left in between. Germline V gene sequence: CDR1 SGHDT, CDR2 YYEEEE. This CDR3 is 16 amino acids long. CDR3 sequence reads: CASSLAGTGGADTQYF. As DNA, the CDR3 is TGTGCCAGCAGCCTGGCAGGAACAGGGGGGGCAGATACGCAGTATTTT.

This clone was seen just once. The CDR3 DNA is TGCGCCAGCAGTGAGTCTCCCTCGTGGCGGGGGGAATCGGATACGCAGTATTTT. It encodes CASSESPSWRGESDTQYF. The chain carries TRBV10-1 and TRBJ2-3; 8 nucleotides align to TRBD2. Germline CDR1 is WNHNN and CDR2 is SYGVQD (reference sequence). The J segment lost 6 bases and the V segment lost 0 bases, leaving 14 bases of the junction unmatched. The CDR3 has 18 amino acids.

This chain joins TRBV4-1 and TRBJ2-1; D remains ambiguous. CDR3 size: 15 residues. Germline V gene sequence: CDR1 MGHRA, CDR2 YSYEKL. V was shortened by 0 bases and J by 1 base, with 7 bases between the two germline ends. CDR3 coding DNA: TGCGCCAGCAGCCAAGATCCCGGATCCTACAATGAGCAGTTCTTC. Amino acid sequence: CASSQDPGSYNEQFF.

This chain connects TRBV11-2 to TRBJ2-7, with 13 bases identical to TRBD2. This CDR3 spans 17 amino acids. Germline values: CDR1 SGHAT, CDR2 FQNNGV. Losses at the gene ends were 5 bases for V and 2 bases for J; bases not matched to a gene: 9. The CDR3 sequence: CASSPGLAGALPYEQYF. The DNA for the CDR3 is TGTGCCAGCAGCCCCGGACTAGCGGGGGCCCTTCCCTACGAGCAGTACTTC.